This T cell receptor beta chain emerged from a study of shared clonotypes between healthy human individuals. TCRdb's copy holds only in-frame clones and misses some; the assay was immunoSEQ multiplex PCR. In the table there are more than 500,000 clones, 95% to 97% of which are singletons. The TCR originated in a woman aged 25 to 39 in good health. The sequenced material came from naive CD4+ T cells sorted from blood. Subset in this sample: CD45RA+ positively selected.

The CDR3 loop reads CASSLPVNTGELFF. CDR3 DNA sequence: TGCGCCAGCAGCCTGCCGGTGAACACCGGGGAGCTGTTTTTT. This rearrangement joins TRBV5-1 to TRBJ2-2; D remains unclear. V was cut by 4 bases and J by 1 base, with 8 bases left in between. CDR1 is SGHRS and CDR2 is YFSETQ in the germline V gene. This CDR3 contains 14 residues. Based on the CDR3 plus reference TRBV5-1 and TRBJ2-2, the full variable domain is KAGVTQTPRYLIKTRGQQVTLSCSPISGHRSVSWYQQTPGQGLQFLFEYFSETQRNKGNFPGRFSGRQFSNSRSEMNVSTLELGDSALYLCASSLPVNTGELFFGEGSRLTVL.